This passage covers 30 T cell receptor beta chains from one sample sequenced in a study of beta chain features in type 1 diabetes. Expressed TCRB transcripts were sequenced because the entire RNA isolate underwent reverse transcription. The repertoire was sequenced with immunoSEQ multiplex PCR; TCRdb's copy has only in-frame clones and lacks some. Of roughly 370,000 clones in the sample, approximately 14% are singletons; the top ten hold less than 0.04%. Input material: naive CD4+ T cells from blood. The receptors shown here come from a man aged 25 to 40 in good health.

The chain employs TRBV4-2 and TRBJ2-4; the match to TRBD2 covers 8 bases. CDR3 length: 17 amino acids. CDR1 and CDR2 (germline): LGHNA, YNFKEQ. Trimming at V came to 4 bases and at J to 1 base, leaving 9 bases not matched to a gene. CDR3 sequence: CASSRTGTRFAKNIQYF. The CDR3 coding sequence is TGTGCCAGCAGCCGGACCGGGACTAGGTTTGCCAAAAACATTCAGTACTTC.

This clone was recorded a few times. V and J are TRBV10-2 and TRBJ2-1; D might be TRBD2 (6 bases). Trimming took off 4 bases at V and 7 bases at J, with 11 bases between the two ends. The CDR3 is made up of 13 amino acids. Germline assignment: CDR1 WSHSY and CDR2 SAAADI. The CDR3 DNA is TGCGCCAGCAGTGTGGGGGGAGGAAATGAGCAGTTCTTC. Protein product: CASSVGGGNEQFF.

This chain joins TRBV15 and TRBJ2-1; no reliable D call. Germline-derived CDR1 and CDR2 are LNHNV and YYDKDF (reference sequence). The CDR3 consists of 17 residues. V dropped 2 bases and J dropped 3 bases, with 17 bases sitting between them. The CDR3 spells CATSRPRPQDLYNEQFF. The DNA for the CDR3 is TGTGCCACCAGCAGACCGCGCCCCCAGGACCTCTACAATGAGCAGTTCTTC.

This chain connects TRBV4-3 to TRBJ2-2, with 8 bases identical to TRBD1. The V gene end was trimmed by 7 bases and the J gene end by 4 bases; junction bases not matched to a gene: 5. The CDR3 extends over 14 amino acids. CDR1 is LGHNA, CDR2 YSLEER, per germline. The CDR3 is CASNRDRFTGELFF. The CDR3 coding sequence is TGCGCCAGCAACCGGGACAGGTTCACCGGGGAGCTGTTTTTT.

This clone was counted between two and nine times. This chain connects TRBV4-3 to TRBJ1-4, with TRBD1 matching over 11 bases. After removal of 3 bases from V and 6 bases from J, the junction contained 9 bases not matched to a gene. CDR1 is LGHNA, CDR2 YSLEER, per germline. This CDR3 region has 17 residues. The CDR3 reads CASSQGTGGFPDEKLFF. In nucleotides, the CDR3 is TGCGCCAGCAGCCAGGGGACAGGGGGTTTCCCGGATGAAAAACTGTTTTTT.

CDR3 sequence (DNA): TGTGCCAGCAGCCCGAATAGTATCTACGAGCAGTACGTC. Protein: CASSPNSIYEQYV. The rearrangement joins TRBV7-6 to TRBJ2-7; D gene ambiguous. The ends were cut back, 5 bases at V and 3 bases at J, with 11 bases in the middle. Germline V gives CDR1 SGHVS, CDR2 FNYEAQ. CDR3 length: 13 residues.

The rearrangement links TRBV30 to TRBJ2-2; 7 bases are shared with TRBD1. The CDR3 is 15 amino acids. Trimming cost V 0 bases and J 2 bases; bases outside gene matches: 3. Looked up from germline, CDR1 is GTSNPN and CDR2 is SVGIG (reference sequence). CDR3 sequence (DNA): TGTGCCTGGAGTGTAATAGGGGGCAACACCGGGGAGCTGTTTTTT. Translated, it gives CAWSVIGGNTGELFF.

This clone was counted a few times. The chain joins TRBV9 to TRBJ2-5; either TRBD1 or TRBD2 may fit D (5 bases each). Germline CDR1 reads SGDLS; CDR2 reads YYNGEE. This CDR3 is 14 amino acids long. V was pared by 0 bases and J by 6 bases, with 12 bases between. This CDR3 is CASSVGLGEKTQYF. The CDR3, as DNA: TGTGCCAGCAGCGTAGGGTTGGGGGAGAAGACCCAGTACTTC. Drawing the rest from reference TRBV9 and TRBJ2-5, the complete variable domain is DSGVTQTPKHLITATGQRVTLRCSPRSGDLSVYWYQQSLDQGLQFLIQYYNGEERAKGNILERFSAQQFPDLHSELNLSSLELGDSALYFCASSVGLGEKTQYFGPGTRLLVL.

As to this clone: The sample carries other DNA sequences with the same CDR3. V usage is TRBV13 and J usage is TRBJ2-5; a weak D match, TRBD2 (6 bases). V dropped 1 base and J dropped 4 bases, with 7 bases sitting between them. Germline V lookup: CDR1 PRHDT, CDR2 FYEKMQ (reference sequence). This CDR3 is 13 amino acids long. This chain's CDR3 is CASSLAGGETQYF. The CDR3 DNA reads as TGTGCCAGCAGCTTAGCCGGGGGAGAGACCCAGTACTTC.

V and J are TRBV9 and TRBJ1-2; tentative D call: TRBD1 (6 bases). The germline CDR1 and CDR2 sequences are SGDLS and YYNGEE. Trimming pared 3 bases from V and 0 bases from J, leaving 12 bases between. The CDR3 length is 15 residues. CDR3 in amino acids: CASSGPGHSNYGYTF. As DNA, the CDR3 is TGTGCCAGCAGCGGACCGGGACATTCTAACTATGGCTACACCTTC.

To note about this clone: With a much larger clone just one base away, this may be a read error. Distinct nucleotide sequences in the sample also encode this CDR3. The chain links TRBV7-8 to TRBJ2-5; D remains ambiguous. Germline V lookup: CDR1 SGHVS, CDR2 FQNEAQ. CDR3 length equals 11 residues. V lost 5 bases and J 3 bases, leaving 4 bases between the germline ends. The CDR3 loop is CASSLKETQYF. CDR3 in DNA: TGTGCCAGCAGCCTGAAAGAGACCCAGTACTTC.

This clone occurred a few times. The chain carries TRBV28 and TRBJ2-7, with D perhaps matching TRBD2 (6 bases). V was cut by 5 bases and J by 1 base, with 12 bases left in between. The CDR3 is made up of 14 amino acids. Germline V gives CDR1 MDHEN, CDR2 SYDVKM. The CDR3 coding sequence is TGTGCCAGCAGTCCAAGGAGGGTATCCTACGAGCAGTACGTC. Its translation: CASSPRRVSYEQYV.

A few counts support this clone. The DNA of the CDR3 is TGCGCCAGCAGCCAAGTCAGGGCGCCATCCTACAATGAGCAGTTCTTC. This sequence encodes CASSQVRAPSYNEQFF. V gene TRBV4-3 combines with J gene TRBJ2-1, with a possible D match to TRBD1 (5 bases). The germline gives CDR1 LGHNA, CDR2 YSLEER. V was cut by 1 base and J by 1 base, with 11 bases left in between. This CDR3 is built from 16 residues.

The chain couples TRBV13 to TRBJ2-3, with TRBD2 identical over 12 bases. The V gene's germline CDR1 is PRHDT and CDR2 FYEKMQ (reference sequence). V lost 10 bases, J lost 3 bases, and 2 bases stayed unmatched. CDR3 size: 13 residues. The CDR3 DNA reads TGTGCCACCGGACTAGCGGGAACAGATACGCAGTATTTT. Protein product: CATGLAGTDTQYF. The full variable domain, its missing parts supplied by reference TRBV13 and TRBJ2-3, is AAGVIQSPRHLIKEKRETATLKCYPIPRHDTVYWYQQGPGQDPQFLISFYEKMQSDKGSIPDRFSAQQFSDYHSELNMSSLELGDSALYFCATGLAGTDTQYFGPGTRLTVL.

This chain links TRBV7-2 with TRBJ2-7; D call uncertain. V was clipped by 5 bases and J by 3 bases, with 26 bases between them. The length of the CDR3 is 18 residues. Looked up from germline, CDR1 is SGHTA and CDR2 is FQGNSA. The chain's CDR3 is CASSLTLELSRCYYEQYV. Here the CDR3 DNA reads TGTGCCAGCAGCCTCACCCTAGAGCTTTCCCGGTGCTACTACGAGCAGTACGTC.

The CDR3 is CAWSADRGLAKNIQYF. The CDR3 nucleotides are TGTGCCTGGAGCGCGGACAGGGGGCTCGCCAAAAACATTCAGTACTTC. The V and J genes are TRBV30 and TRBJ2-4; 11 bases align to TRBD1. The CDR3 has 16 amino acids. Germline values: CDR1 GTSNPN, CDR2 SVGIG (reference sequence). V shed 3 bases, J shed 1 base, and the junction held 5 bases outside the gene matches.

This clone was found a few times. The chain links TRBV23-1 to TRBJ2-1; D ambiguous. TRBV23-1 is known as an ORF, though its function is uncertain. This CDR3 is built from 15 residues. V was pared by 0 bases and J by 8 bases, with 14 bases between. The CDR3 DNA is TGCGCCAGCAGTCAATCGAGGCAGGATGGCGATGAGCAGTTCTTC. The encoded protein is CASSQSRQDGDEQFF.

The rearrangement uses TRBV6-5 and TRBJ1-2; D is possibly TRBD1 (6 bases). V lost 6 bases to trimming and J lost 4 bases, with 12 bases between them. The germline V gene has CDR1 MNHEY and CDR2 SVGAGI. This CDR3 is built from 13 residues. This chain's CDR3 is CASRPTGTYGYTF. The DNA for the CDR3 is TGTGCCAGCAGACCAACAGGGACCTATGGCTACACCTTC.

This clone was seen a handful of times. This chain uses TRBV7-2 with TRBJ2-1; D is undetermined. V was pared by 5 bases and J by 4 bases, with 12 bases between. Germline CDR1 SGHTA, CDR2 FQGNSA. This CDR3 region has 14 residues. CDR3 nucleotides: TGTGCCAGCAGCCGGCGGACCCAATACAATGAGCAGTTCTTC. This gives the protein CASSRRTQYNEQFF.

A few counts support this clone. This specimen includes other DNA sequences encoding the same CDR3. The rearrangement links TRBV18 to TRBJ2-5; D might be TRBD2 (5 bases). V lost 3 bases to trimming and J lost 2 bases, with 7 bases between them. The CDR3 has 13 amino acids. In germline, CDR1 is KGHSH, CDR2 LQKENI. This chain's CDR3 is CASSPGSQETQYF. In nucleotides, the CDR3 is TGTGCCAGCTCACCGGGGAGTCAAGAGACCCAGTACTTC.

This clone came up a few times. The chain has TRBV10-3 and TRBJ2-1, with D possibly TRBD2 on 6 matching bases. Germline V CDR1 and CDR2: ENHRY, SYGVKD. Trimming took 11 bases from V and 7 from J, leaving 18 bases between them. This CDR3 is 13 amino acids long. The CDR3 nucleotides are TGTGCCGTAGGGGATATGGGAGGAAATGAGCAGTTCTTC. It yields the protein CAVGDMGGNEQFF.

The chain carries TRBV19 and TRBJ2-3, with 7 nucleotides matching TRBD2. The ends lost 7 bases at V and 4 bases at J; junction bases unmatched: 8. Germline loops: CDR1 LNHDA, CDR2 SQIVND (reference sequence). The CDR3 consists of 14 residues. The DNA of the CDR3 is TGTGCCAGTAACCCTAGCGGCGGGCCAGATACGCAGTATTTT. As protein: CASNPSGGPDTQYF.

This clone has only a few counts. V is TRBV29-1 and J is TRBJ2-6; D call uncertain. Trimming pared 1 base from V and 0 bases from J, leaving 4 bases between. CDR3 length equals 14 residues. Germline V gives CDR1 SQVTM, CDR2 ANQGSEA. The CDR3 nucleotides are TGCAGCGTTGAAGCCGACTCTGGGGCCAACGTCCTGACTTTC. It yields the protein CSVEADSGANVLTF.

In its sample, this clone was seen a few times. The chain uses TRBV4-2 and TRBJ2-2; D unclear. The V gene's germline CDR1 is LGHNA and CDR2 YNFKEQ. The V gene lost 0 bases and the J gene lost 4 bases, with 6 bases spanning the gap. This CDR3 region has 14 residues. The CDR3 coding sequence is TGTGCCAGCAGCCAAGAGACAAGCACCGGGGAGCTGTTTTTT. This sequence encodes CASSQETSTGELFF.

This clone was observed a few times. The rearrangement links TRBV6-5 to TRBJ1-2, with 10 nucleotides matching TRBD1. The CDR3 has 15 residues. V trimming: 6 bases; J trimming: 2 bases; junction bases outside the gene matches: 6. Germline V gene sequence: CDR1 MNHEY, CDR2 SVGAGI. The DNA of the CDR3 is TGTGCCAGCAGCCGTACGGGACAGGGGAACTATGGCTACACCTTC. Residues: CASSRTGQGNYGYTF.

In this sample, this clone turned up a few times. In DNA, the CDR3 is TGTATGACAGGGGGCGTCCTCCTGTACGAGCAGTACGTC. It yields the protein CMTGGVLLYEQYV. The chain links TRBV7-8 to TRBJ2-7; 10 bases map to TRBD1. This CDR3 contains 13 residues. The germline CDR1 and CDR2 sequences are SGHVS and FQNEAQ.

This rearrangement joins TRBV6-6 to TRBJ2-2; TRBD1 agrees at 11 bases. The CDR3 is 15 residues long. CDR1 MNHNY and CDR2 SVGAGI come from the germline V gene (reference sequence). V lost 10 bases and J lost 4; bases outside the gene matches: 8. CDR3 region: CATQRTGGGTGELFF. The CDR3 DNA follows: TGTGCCACCCAAAGGACAGGGGGCGGCACCGGGGAGCTGTTTTTT.

V and J are TRBV9 and TRBJ2-3; 9 nucleotides match TRBD1. J lost 4 bases, V lost 0 bases, and 3 bases had no gene match. CDR1 SGDLS and CDR2 YYNGEE come from the germline V gene. The CDR3 totals 15 residues. Here the CDR3 reads CASSVGDRDADTQYF. Here the CDR3 DNA reads TGTGCCAGCAGCGTAGGGGACAGGGATGCAGATACGCAGTATTTT.

This clone was seen a handful of times. This chain uses TRBV5-6 with TRBJ2-2; 7 bases align to TRBD2. With V trimmed by 3 bases and J by 0 bases, 5 bases remained unmatched. This CDR3 contains 16 residues. Per the germline V gene, CDR1 is SGHDT and CDR2 is YYEEEE. The CDR3: CASSYRTSANTGELFF. The CDR3 region has the DNA TGTGCCAGCAGCTACCGGACTAGTGCGAACACCGGGGAGCTGTTTTTT.

V gene TRBV7-2 combines with J gene TRBJ2-2; unclear D gene. The germline CDR1 and CDR2 sequences are SGHTA and FQGNSA. This CDR3 spans 14 amino acids. Trimming removed 1 base from V and 3 bases from J, with 6 bases in between. For the CDR3, the DNA is TGTGCCAGCAGCTTAGGCGCCTACACCGGGGAGCTGTTTTTT. Its protein is CASSLGAYTGELFF. Based on the CDR3 plus reference TRBV7-2 and TRBJ2-2, the full variable domain is GAGVSQSPSNKVTEKGKDVELRCDPISGHTALYWYRQSLGQGLEFLIYFQGNSAPDKSGLPSDRFSAERTGGSVSTLTIQRTQQEDSAVYLCASSLGAYTGELFFGEGSRLTVL.